The 10 T cell receptor beta chains reported below all come from one sample, sequenced in a study of neoadjuvant anti-PD-1 for oral cavity cancer. The assay was immunoSEQ multiplex PCR, and TCRdb's table has in-frame clones only and misses some. Here the sample spans about 15,000 clones, 64% being singletons. The input for sequencing was PBMCs, taken before nivolumab (anti-PD-1) treatment. The source is a person between 40 and 85 years old with oral cavity squamous cell carcinoma.

The chain links TRBV6-1 to TRBJ1-1; no clear D gene. Germline lookup yields CDR1 MNHNS and CDR2 SASEGT. Trimming pared 8 bases from V and 4 bases from J, leaving 11 bases between. The length of the CDR3 is 12 residues. The CDR3 is CASCSYTTEAFF. CDR3 bases: TGTGCCAGCTGCTCCTACACCACTGAAGCTTTCTTT.

This chain connects TRBV10-3 to TRBJ1-3; no definite D call. Germline CDR1 is ENHRY and CDR2 is SYGVKD. CDR3 length equals 14 residues. Trimming removed 2 bases from V and 4 bases from J, with 9 bases in between. Written as DNA, the CDR3 is TGTGCCATCAGTGAGAACACTGGAGGAAACACCATATATTTT. Translation gives CAISENTGGNTIYF.

The rearrangement uses TRBV4-1 and TRBJ2-6; no clear D. Germline assignment: CDR1 MGHRA and CDR2 YSYEKL. Trimming stripped 1 base from V and 2 bases from J, with 9 bases between. The CDR3 totals 16 residues. The CDR3 nucleotides are TGCGCCAGCAGCCAAGCTACCGGTGCTGGGGCCAACGTCCTGACTTTC. This translates into CASSQATGAGANVLTF.

This chain connects TRBV6-6 to TRBJ1-3, with a tentative D call TRBD1 (5 bases). The V and J ends lost 4 bases and 4 bases respectively, with 11 bases between them. CDR3 length: 14 amino acids. Germline V gives CDR1 MNHNY, CDR2 SVGAGI (reference sequence). CDR3 bases: TGTGCCAGCAGTTTGGGACCTGCGGGAAACACCATATATTTT. Its protein is CASSLGPAGNTIYF.

In its sample, this clone is medium-sized. The genes are TRBV5-5 and TRBJ2-7, with 8 bases matching TRBD1. The CDR3 covers 16 residues. Germline CDR1 reads SGHKS; CDR2 reads YYEKEE (reference sequence). Trimming at V came to 1 base and at J to 0 bases, leaving 6 bases not matched to a gene. Here the CDR3 DNA reads TGTGCCAGCAGCTTGTTGGCGGGACAGGCCTCCTACGAGCAGTACTTC. It yields the protein CASSLLAGQASYEQYF.

This clone was recorded a few times. This CDR3 reads CASSLGLAGVYEQYF. CDR3 in DNA: TGTGCCAGCAGCTTGGGACTAGCGGGAGTCTACGAGCAGTACTTC. This sequence joins TRBV5-8 and TRBJ2-7; 12 bases are a match to TRBD2. Germline trimming cut 0 bases from V and 3 bases from J; bases unmatched to any gene: 1. The CDR3 is 15 residues long. From germline, CDR1 is SGHTS and CDR2 YDEGEE.

The rearrangement links TRBV7-6 to TRBJ2-3, with no clear D. Germline CDR1 SGHVS, CDR2 FNYEAQ. Trimming took 3 bases from V and 4 from J, leaving 11 bases between them. The CDR3 length is 14 residues. The chain's CDR3 is CASSFGTIADTQYF. The CDR3 bases are TGTGCCAGCAGCTTTGGCACCATTGCAGATACGCAGTATTTT.

CDR3 coding DNA: TGTGCCAGCAGCGCCGACAGTAACACTGAAGCTTTCTTT. This codes for CASSADSNTEAFF. This rearrangement joins TRBV7-6 to TRBJ1-1; possibly TRBD1 for D (5 bases). V was shortened by 5 bases and J by 2 bases, with 9 bases between the two germline ends. This CDR3 is 13 amino acids long. Germline CDR1 SGHVS, CDR2 FNYEAQ. Together with reference TRBV7-6 and TRBJ1-1, the CDR3 gives the full variable domain: GAGVSQSPRYKVTKRGQDVALRCDPISGHVSLYWYRQALGQGPEFLTYFNYEAQQDKSGLPNDRFSAERPEGSISTLTIQRTEQRDSAMYRCASSADSNTEAFFGQGTRLTVV.

This clone appeared a few times. This chain connects TRBV6-1 to TRBJ2-1; a weak D match, TRBD1 (6 bases). The CDR3 runs 14 residues. The V gene lost 10 bases and the J gene lost 7 bases, with 20 bases spanning the gap. Germline-derived CDR1 and CDR2 are MNHNS and SASEGT. CDR3: CATSTGTTVNEQFF. CDR3 coding DNA: TGTGCCACCAGCACCGGGACAACAGTGAATGAGCAGTTCTTC.

The CDR3 loop reads CASSLARSGGNNEQFF. Written as DNA, the CDR3 is TGTGCCAGCAGCTTGGCCCGATCCGGCGGGAACAATGAGCAGTTCTTC. V usage is TRBV5-4 and J usage is TRBJ2-1; weak D call: TRBD2 (6 bases). Looked up from germline, CDR1 is SGHNT and CDR2 is YYREEE (reference sequence). The CDR3 spans 16 residues. V lost 0 bases, J lost 5 bases, and 15 bases lay in between.